This T cell receptor (beta chain) emerged from a study of cytomegalovirus exposure and HLA in healthy donors. Study-wide findings and caveats: In a later analysis, TCR beta V- and J-gene trimming was associated with a missense DCLRE1C variant.

Turning to this clone: What it binds is unknown.

V lost 1 base and J 1 base, leaving 7 bases between the germline ends. The CDR3 runs 14 residues. Primers: 60 Vbeta forward and 13 Jbeta reverse. Produced via immunoSEQ multiplex PCR; TCRdb's table is partial and in-frame only. The table has roughly 150,000 clones, approximately 88% seen once. The receptor was derived from a woman aged 18 to 35 in good health and CMV-seronegative. The chain combines TRBV23-1 with TRBJ1-1; D unclear. TRBV23-1 counts as an open reading frame of uncertain function. The sequenced sample was PBMCs. The CDR3 region is CASSQWLRNTEAFF. CDR3 in DNA: TGCGCCAGCAGTCAATGGTTGCGGAACACTGAAGCTTTCTTT.